A selection of T cell receptor beta chains follows, all from one sample in a study of human T cells and chemical hapten exposure. TCRdb redid the calling of the RACE reads with MiXCR, one entry per CDR3 protein. The sample has a few hundred thousand distinct CDR3 sequences; about 6.9% are singletons. Source: whole blood, taken in connection with sensitization to the hapten diphenylcyclopropenone (DPC). The source is a young woman with alopecia areata. Some clones in this sample may be carry-over from other donors' samples. CDR3s include the opening cysteine and the closing phenylalanine or tryptophan. The order of the fields is J gene, D gene, V gene, clone size, CDR3 protein, CDR3 DNA. D genes are given only for firm matches. The size field is filled for only some rows; it gives once, few, many or a size class.

TRBJ2-7	.	TRBV3-1	.	CASSQVTSSYEQYF	TGTGCCAGCAGCCAAGTAACTAGCTCCTACGAGCAGTACTTC
TRBJ2-1	TRBD2	TRBV6-4	many	CASSDESGDPTSSYNEQFF	TGTGCCAGCAGTGACGAGAGCGGGGATCCCACTAGCTCCTACAATGAGCAGTTCTTC
TRBJ1-1	.	TRBV2	.	CASSVQGPNTEAFF	TGTGCCAGCAGTGTTCAGGGCCCGAACACTGAAGCTTTCTTT
TRBJ2-3	.	TRBV13	many	CASSRGADSTDTQYF	TGTGCCAGCAGCCGGGGGGCCGATAGCACAGATACGCAGTATTTT
TRBJ1-6	.	TRBV9	few	CASSAGTVNSPLHF	TGTGCCAGCAGCGCCGGGACGGTGAATTCACCCCTCCACTTT
TRBJ1-1	TRBD1	TRBV4-3	many	CASSYKVGTDTEAFF	TGCGCCAGCAGCTATAAAGTCGGGACAGACACTGAAGCTTTCTTT
TRBJ2-2	.	TRBV4-2	few	CASSLARVTGELFF	TGTGCCAGCAGCCTCGCCCGAGTCACCGGGGAGCTGTTTTTT
TRBJ2-7	.	TRBV10-3	few	CAIRSDISPGYEQYF	TGTGCCATCAGGTCCGACATTTCCCCCGGGTACGAGCAGTACTTC
TRBJ1-4	.	TRBV6-1	few	CASSFDRFPTNEKLFF	TGTGCCAGCAGTTTCGACAGATTCCCAACTAATGAAAAACTGTTTTTT
TRBJ2-7	.	TRBV18	.	CASSPPGVADEQYF	TGTGCCAGCTCACCCCCAGGGGTCGCCGACGAGCAGTACTTC
TRBJ1-1	TRBD1	TRBV7-3	few	CASSLMGQGTEAFF	TGTGCCAGCAGCTTAATGGGACAGGGCACTGAAGCTTTCTTT
TRBJ2-1	TRBD2	TRBV9	many	CASSVGSGGYNEQFF	TGTGCCAGCAGCGTAGGGAGCGGGGGGTACAATGAGCAGTTCTTC
TRBJ2-3	.	TRBV7-9	few	CASSSNRVYRTDTQYF	TGTGCCAGCAGCTCCAACAGGGTATATCGCACAGATACGCAGTATTTT
TRBJ2-1	TRBD2	TRBV3-1	.	CASSQDIETSGGAVSYNEQFF	TGTGCCAGCAGCCAAGATATAGAGACTAGCGGGGGGGCGGTCTCCTACAATGAGCAGTTCTTC
TRBJ1-1	TRBD1	TRBV6-2/TRBV6-3	many	CASNRVISEGQSFLAFF	TGTGCCAGCAATCGCGTTATTTCCGAGGGACAGAGCTTCTTAGCTTTCTTT
TRBJ1-3	.	TRBV28	once	CASSFSSGFVTTSGNTTYF	TGTGCCAGCAGTTTTTCGTCCGGGTTCGTGACAACCTCTGGAAACACCACATATTTT
TRBJ2-5	.	TRBV3-1	.	CASSQEEGETQYF	TGTGCCAGCAGCCAAGAAGAGGGGGAGACCCAGTACTTC
TRBJ2-2	.	TRBV24-1	many	CATSARTSNTGELFF	TGTGCCACCAGTGCCCGGACATCGAACACCGGGGAGCTGTTTTTT
TRBJ2-3	TRBD2	TRBV10-3	few	CAISGRLAGGKTDTQYF	TGTGCCATCAGTGGTCGACTAGCGGGGGGGAAAACAGATACGCAGTATTTT
TRBJ2-1	TRBD2	TRBV24-1	.	CATGNGGAMNEQFF	TGTGCCACCGGGAACGGGGGGGCCATGAATGAGCAGTTCTTC
TRBJ2-1	TRBD2	TRBV6-2/TRBV6-3	few	CASRISGAPREQFF	TGTGCCAGCAGAATCAGCGGGGCCCCAAGGGAGCAGTTCTTC
TRBJ2-1	.	TRBV6-2/TRBV6-3	few	CASRKAGAGNEQFF	TGTGCCAGCAGAAAGGCGGGGGCCGGGAATGAGCAGTTCTTC
TRBJ2-2	TRBD1	TRBV7-2	.	CASTYRTGEGELFF	TGTGCCAGCACCTACCGGACAGGAGAGGGGGAGCTGTTTTTT
TRBJ2-1	.	TRBV6-2/TRBV6-3	few	CASRPHTQGSYNEQFF	TGTGCCAGCAGACCGCACACCCAGGGGTCCTACAATGAGCAGTTCTTC
TRBJ2-3	TRBD1	TRBV10-3	.	CAISESGQGSSTDTQYF	TGTGCCATCAGTGAGTCGGGACAGGGAAGCTCCACAGATACGCAGTATTTT
TRBJ2-2	.	TRBV27	few	CASSLSPDTGELFF	TGTGCCAGCAGTCTTTCCCCGGACACCGGGGAGCTGTTTTTT
TRBJ1-2	.	TRBV2	few	CASSLDGAIGYTF	TGTGCCAGCAGTCTGGACGGTGCTATTGGCTACACCTTC
TRBJ2-3	TRBD1	TRBV7-2	.	CASSWTGDTQYF	TGTGCCAGCAGCTGGACAGGGGATACGCAGTATTTT
TRBJ1-2	TRBD1	TRBV20-1	many	CSAIFDRASYTF	TGCAGTGCCATCTTCGACAGGGCGAGCTACACCTTC
TRBJ2-1	.	TRBV11-3	many	CASSLEGGPHEQFF	TGTGCCAGCAGCTTAGAGGGTGGGCCCCATGAGCAGTTCTTC
TRBJ2-3	.	TRBV10-3	few	CAISDRFSLVTQYF	TGTGCCATCAGTGACAGGTTTTCATTGGTTACGCAGTATTTT
TRBJ1-1	.	TRBV4-1	many	CASSQGPIQGTEAFF	TGCGCCAGCAGCCAAGGCCCTATACAGGGAACTGAAGCTTTCTTT
TRBJ2-7	.	TRBV28	many	CASSSDSYEQYF	TGTGCCAGCAGTTCCGACAGCTACGAGCAGTACTTC
TRBJ2-1	TRBD2	TRBV4-1	few	CASSQVGTSGYNEQFF	TGCGCCAGCAGCCAAGTGGGGACTAGCGGCTACAATGAGCAGTTCTTC
TRBJ2-3	.	TRBV6-6	few	CASSYSLTDTQYF	TGTGCCAGCAGTTACTCCTTGACAGATACGCAGTATTTT
TRBJ1-4	TRBD1	TRBV12-3/TRBV12-4	many	CASSPRGHDEKLFF	TGTGCCAGCAGTCCGAGGGGGCATGATGAAAAACTGTTTTTT
TRBJ2-3	.	TRBV6-6	.	CASSSPTAMGGTDTQYF	TGTGCCAGCAGTTCCCCCACTGCCATGGGAGGCACAGATACGCAGTATTTT
TRBJ1-4	.	TRBV7-2	few	CASSLQVTTNEKLFF	TGTGCCAGCAGCCTGCAGGTGACAACTAATGAAAAACTGTTTTTT
TRBJ1-1	TRBD1	TRBV27	few	CASSRGNPAGQLTMNTEAFF	TGTGCCAGCAGCCGCGGGAACCCCGCGGGACAGCTTACCATGAACACTGAAGCTTTCTTT
TRBJ1-1	.	TRBV12-3/TRBV12-4	.	CASSSQLNTEAFF	TGTGCCAGCAGTTCCCAGTTGAACACTGAAGCTTTCTTT
TRBJ2-6	.	TRBV10-3	many	CAITNSGANVLTF	TGTGCCATCACTAATTCTGGGGCCAACGTCCTGACTTTC
TRBJ2-5	.	TRBV7-2	few	CASSELPGGQYF	TGTGCCAGCAGCGAACTCCCCGGGGGCCAGTACTTC
TRBJ1-3	.	TRBV10-3	many	CAIRTTGSGNTIYF	TGTGCCATCAGAACCACAGGGTCTGGAAACACCATATATTTT
TRBJ1-2	.	TRBV7-9	many	CASSLTPIRRNYGYTF	TGTGCCAGCAGCTTAACCCCTATTCGGAGAAACTATGGCTACACCTTC
TRBJ1-5	.	TRBV7-8	.	CASSFDGSLNQPQHF	TGTGCCAGCAGCTTTGACGGGTCACTCAATCAGCCCCAGCATTTT
TRBJ2-5	.	TRBV7-8	many	CASSLTRVEEETQYF	TGTGCCAGCAGCTTAACCAGGGTAGAGGAGGAGACCCAGTACTTC
TRBJ2-7	TRBD2	TRBV5-1	many	CASSLQSGLADEQYF	TGCGCCAGCAGCCTCCAATCGGGACTAGCGGACGAGCAGTACTTC
TRBJ2-3	.	TRBV7-2	many	CASSRQASSTDTQYF	TGTGCCAGCAGCCGACAGGCTTCTAGCACAGATACGCAGTATTTT
TRBJ1-3	.	TRBV5-4	many	CASSLAGRNTIYF	TGTGCCAGCAGCTTGGCAGGAAGAAACACCATATATTTT
TRBJ2-1	TRBD2	TRBV7-7	few	CASSLKGGGIYNEQFF	TGTGCTAGCAGCTTAAAAGGCGGGGGGATATACAATGAGCAGTTCTTC
TRBJ1-3	.	TRBV7-8	few	CASSLGGWTSGNTIYF	TGTGCCAGCAGCTTAGGGGGATGGACCTCTGGAAACACCATATATTTT
TRBJ2-3	.	TRBV6-2/TRBV6-3	many	CASSYSIGRDWTDTQYF	TGTGCCAGCAGTTACTCGATCGGCAGGGATTGGACAGATACGCAGTATTTT
TRBJ1-2	TRBD1	TRBV6-5	many	CASSFLQGAANYGYTF	TGTGCCAGCAGTTTCTTACAGGGGGCCGCTAACTATGGCTACACCTTC
TRBJ2-2	TRBD2	TRBV4-3	many	CASSWGGGWGTGELFF	TGCGCCAGCAGTTGGGGGGGAGGTTGGGGCACCGGGGAGCTGTTTTTT
TRBJ2-1	TRBD2	TRBV7-2	many	CASSPEGTNGNEQFF	TGTGCCAGCAGCCCCGAAGGGACTAATGGGAATGAGCAGTTCTTC
TRBJ1-5	.	TRBV2	few	CASSERGWEPQHF	TGTGCCAGCAGTGAGAGGGGCTGGGAGCCCCAGCATTTT
TRBJ1-2	.	TRBV12-3/TRBV12-4	few	CASQPAGSYGYTF	TGTGCCAGCCAGCCGGCCGGCTCCTATGGCTACACCTTC